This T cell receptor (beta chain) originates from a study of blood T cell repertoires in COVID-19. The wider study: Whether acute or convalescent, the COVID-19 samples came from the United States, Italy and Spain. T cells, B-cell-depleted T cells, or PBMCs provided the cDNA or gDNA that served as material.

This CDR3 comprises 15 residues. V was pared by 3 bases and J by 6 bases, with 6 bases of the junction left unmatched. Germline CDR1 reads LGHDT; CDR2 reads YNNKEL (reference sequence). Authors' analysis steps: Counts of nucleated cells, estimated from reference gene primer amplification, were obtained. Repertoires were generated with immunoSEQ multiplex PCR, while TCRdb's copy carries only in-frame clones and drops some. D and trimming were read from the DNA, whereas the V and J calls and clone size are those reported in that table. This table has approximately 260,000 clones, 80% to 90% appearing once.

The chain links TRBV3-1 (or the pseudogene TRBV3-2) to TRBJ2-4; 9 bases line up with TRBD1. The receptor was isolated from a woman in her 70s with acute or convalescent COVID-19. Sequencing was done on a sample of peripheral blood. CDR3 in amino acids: CASSQGTGPGNIQYF. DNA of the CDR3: TGTGCCAGCAGCCAGGGGACAGGGCCAGGAAACATTCAGTACTTC.